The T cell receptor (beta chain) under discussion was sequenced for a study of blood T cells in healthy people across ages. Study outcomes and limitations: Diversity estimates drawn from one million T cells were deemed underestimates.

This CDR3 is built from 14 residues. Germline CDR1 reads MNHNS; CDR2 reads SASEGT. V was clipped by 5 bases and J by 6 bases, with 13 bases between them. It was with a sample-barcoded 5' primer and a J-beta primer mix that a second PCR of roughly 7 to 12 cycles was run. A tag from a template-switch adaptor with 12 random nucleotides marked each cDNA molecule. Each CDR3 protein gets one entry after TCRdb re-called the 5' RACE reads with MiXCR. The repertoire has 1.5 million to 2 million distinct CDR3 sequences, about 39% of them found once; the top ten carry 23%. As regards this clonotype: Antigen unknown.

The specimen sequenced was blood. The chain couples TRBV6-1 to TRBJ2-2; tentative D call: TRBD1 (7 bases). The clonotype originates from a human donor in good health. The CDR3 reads CASSPQGGAGELFF. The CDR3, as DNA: TGTGCCAGCAGTCCCCAGGGGGGTGCCGGGGAGCTGTTTTTT.